This entry is about one T cell receptor (beta chain). There are a few counts of this clonotype. Its antigen remains undetermined. Per-nucleotide qualities are absent, and no much larger clonotype sits a single base away. The TCR beta CDR3 regions were amplified from the RNA transcripts. The first round of RT-PCR for the TCR CDR3 was performed with the HTBI primer set and the Qiagen OneStep RT-PCR kit. Libraries were constructed in a second round of multiplex PCR, after which size selection and purification were performed. Sequencing of the libraries was done on an Illumina HiSeq2000 using paired-end 100 bp reads. The authors' pipeline ran thus. SOAPnuke was used to process the raw data, with reads discarded if the reads contained adapters or uncalled bases, had a mean Phred below 15, or lacked an exact constant-primer or identifier match. COPE v1.2.5 was used to merge the high-quality paired reads, and each unique nucleotide sequence was defined as a clonotype. MiTCR v1.1 was used to align clonotypes to the IMGT TRBV, TRBD and TRBJ reference segments. The analysis included only V-J combinations with a frequency above 0.0001, which together covered 99% to 99.2% of the repertoires. The TCS score was defined as the ratio of F50 (clonal expansion) to E x V (chaos), calculated using BLOSUM62-based TCRdist between CDR3 peptides within each V-J. Welch's t-statistics and random forest reduced roughly 500 V-J features to 10 to 15, which were used in a naive Bayes classifier (R e1071). TCRdb reprocessing: public reads trimmed at Q25 with fastp, clones called with MiXCR, in-frame beta chains kept. Every CDR3 protein is listed once, alongside the most common genes and DNA of its rows. For this entry, the V and J calls and clone size follow TCRdb and not the study's own pipeline. The sample table lists 640,000 or so distinct CDR3 sequences, 13% to 15% of them with a count of one. The ten largest account for around 7% of the sample.

The source of the sample is a study of T cells in Graves' hyperthyroidism and ophthalmopathy (dated 2019 in TCRdb). For the study in its entirety: Peripheral blood was sampled at the time of initial diagnosis, prior to any treatment. An independent validation cohort of under 20 hyperthyroidism patients and 17 patients who later progressed to ophthalmopathy tested prospective prediction of ophthalmopathy. After sampling, hyperthyroidism patients received methimazole starting at 30 mg daily, and ophthalmopathy patients received high-dose intravenous methylprednisolone. A discovery cohort of about 95 patients, approximately 45 with Graves' ophthalmopathy and more than 55 with stable Graves' hyperthyroidism, was used to find distinguishing TCR V-J signatures. According to the paper, TCR Vbeta CDR3 sequencing was carried out on about 140 peripheral blood samples, which came from approximately 43 ophthalmopathy, 75 or so hyperthyroidism and 17 progressor patients. The approximately 98 discovery patients were randomly divided into training and test sets at a 7:3 ratio. In six Graves' hyperthyroidism patients, the study also compared T-cell repertoires from thyroid tissue with T-cell repertoires from blood. Results the study describes overall, beyond this receptor: During validation, the model predicted progression to ophthalmopathy a median of around six months ahead of onset, with almost 71% sensitivity and roughly 75% specificity. Most expanded thyroid clonotypes (frequency above 0.001) were also detected in blood, a finding suggesting that blood repertoires may reflect thyroid immune responses. No statistical method was used to set the sample size in advance, and investigators knew the group allocation. A model built on a 13 V-J signature distinguished ophthalmopathy from stable hyperthyroidism, reaching about 88% sensitivity and about 81% specificity in cross-validation and 80%/75% in testing.

The CDR3 covers 15 residues, taking in both the cysteine and the phenylalanine. Solely the CDR3 DNA is kept, with 45 bases framed from the first base. V has 6 bases trimmed and J has 7 bases trimmed; junction bases matching no gene number 8. Via the germline V gene, CDR1 is MNHNS and CDR2 SASEGT. Ophthalmopathy patients had moderately to severely active disease, Clinical Activity Score of at least 3, NOSPECS grade of at least 4, and duration under 3 months. Exclusion was applied to patients with uncontrolled infections, other autoimmune diseases, pregnancy or lactation. Diagnoses relied on clinical symptoms, serum thyroxine and TRAb, thyroid ultrasound and orbital computed tomography. Ficoll-Paque density gradient centrifugation was used to isolate PBMCs from 10 ml of fresh peripheral blood. Trizol reagent was used to extract total RNA, and RNA quality was then checked on an Agilent 2100 Bioanalyzer.

The receptor's source is a woman aged 18-29 years with Graves' ophthalmopathy. The chain links TRBV6-1 with TRBJ1-4, and 10 junctional nucleotides match TRBD1. The sample taken for sequencing was blood. The sequenced DNA is TGTGCCAGCAGGGGGGGGACAGGGGCATCTGAAAAACTGTTTTTT. This sequence encodes CASRGGTGASEKLFF.